Following are 29 T cell receptor beta chains from one sample sequenced in a study of liver allograft versus peripheral blood T cells. Study information: What was compared were the T cell receptor repertoires in transplanted livers and those in the peripheral blood of recipients.

One entry per CDR3 protein, called by TCRdb with MiXCR from the reads. This table has more than 10,000 distinct CDR3 sequences, approximately 30% appearing once. The receptors originated from a human patient who had a liver transplant. The graft donor may have given rise to some T cells.

This chain links TRBV20-1 with TRBJ1-5, with D possibly TRBD1 on 5 matching bases. Germline CDR1 is DFQATT and CDR2 is SNEGSKA (reference sequence). The CDR3 has 15 amino acids. Trimming shortened V by 1 base and J by 4 bases, and 14 bases separated the two germline ends. The DNA for the CDR3 is TGCAGTGCTAGAGGTGGGTCCGACAGTAATCAGCCCCAGCATTTT. Protein: CSARGGSDSNQPQHF.

This clonotype was seen many times. This chain uses TRBV9 with TRBJ2-2; D tentatively fits TRBD1 or TRBD2 (5 bases each). Germline CDR1 and CDR2: SGDLS and YYNGEE. The CDR3 has 16 residues. Trimming stripped 0 bases from V and 4 bases from J, with 13 bases between. The CDR3 loop reads CASSVEQGRGTGELFF. CDR3 nucleotides: TGTGCCAGCAGCGTAGAGCAGGGCCGGGGCACCGGGGAGCTGTTTTTT.

There are many counts of this clonotype. As DNA, the CDR3 is TGTGCCAGCTCACTAGCGGTTAGCACAGATACGCAGTATTTT. Translated, it gives CASSLAVSTDTQYF. V gene TRBV18 combines with J gene TRBJ2-3, with a possible D match to TRBD2 (6 bases). CDR1 is KGHSH and CDR2 is LQKENI in the germline V gene. The CDR3 totals 14 residues. Trimming removed 4 bases from V and 0 bases from J, with 8 bases in between.

The CDR3 is CASSYPMHRTTYEQYF. The CDR3 DNA is TGTGCCAGCAGTTACCCCATGCACCGGACTACCTACGAGCAGTACTTC. The chain combines TRBV6-2 or TRBV6-3 with TRBJ2-7, with D possibly matching TRBD2 (6 bases). The CDR3 is made up of 16 amino acids. Trimming took off 2 bases at V and 2 bases at J, with 16 bases between the two ends. CDR1 and CDR2 (germline): MNHEY, SVGEGT.

This clonotype rates as medium-sized. This chain uses TRBV10-3 with TRBJ2-2, with 10 bases that match TRBD1. Unmatched junction bases numbered 16, after V lost 10 bases and J lost 8 bases. This CDR3 spans 16 amino acids. Per germline, CDR1 ENHRY and CDR2 SYGVKD. CDR3 amino acids: CATRGGRDRGSGELFF. Written as DNA, the CDR3 is TGTGCCACGAGGGGAGGCCGGGACAGGGGCTCGGGGGAGCTGTTTTTT.

By proportion, this clonotype is medium-sized. V and J are TRBV5-6 and TRBJ2-2; 8 bases match TRBD1. The J segment lost 6 bases and the V segment lost 4 bases, leaving 5 bases of the junction unmatched. CDR3 length: 14 amino acids. CDR1 and CDR2 (germline): SGHDT, YYEEEE. CDR3 nucleotides: TGTGCCAGCAGCACCGGACAGGGATCCGGGGAGCTGTTTTTT. Translation gives CASSTGQGSGELFF.

This chain uses TRBV6-1 with TRBJ1-1, with a weak D call TRBD1 (6 bases). The CDR3 has 14 amino acids. The germline V gene has CDR1 MNHNS and CDR2 SASEGT. V dropped 2 bases and J dropped 4 bases, with 11 bases sitting between them. DNA of the CDR3: TGTGCCAGCAGTGAAATGAGGGGGATCACTGAAGCTTTCTTT. This encodes CASSEMRGITEAFF.

Points on this clonotype: A clone one base away is much larger, so this may be a read error. The genes are TRBV28 and TRBJ2-7, with D uncertain. Per the germline V gene, CDR1 is MDHEN and CDR2 is SYDVKM. Trimming pared 6 bases from V and 5 bases from J, leaving 20 bases between. The CDR3 covers 15 residues. The CDR3: CASSSPGRSMDEQYF. The CDR3 DNA reads TGTGCCAGCAGCTCACCGGGTCGTAGTATGGACGAGCAGTACTTC.

The CDR3 spells CASSMEGGTEAFF. The CDR3 DNA sequence: TGTGCCAGTAGTATGGAGGGGGGCACTGAAGCTTTCTTT. This sequence joins TRBV19 and TRBJ1-1; weak D call: TRBD1 (6 bases). CDR3 length: 13 residues. Germline V gene lookup returns CDR1 LNHDA and CDR2 SQIVND (reference sequence). Trimming took 3 bases from V and 4 from J, leaving 9 bases between them.

This clonotype ranks as medium-sized (0.01 to 0.1%). The rearrangement links TRBV6-6 to TRBJ1-1; no definite D call. The CDR3 length is 13 residues. Germline CDR1 reads MNHNY; CDR2 reads SVGAGI (reference sequence). Trimming left V 5 bases short and J 4 bases short, with 11 bases between. CDR3 nucleotides: TGTGCCAGCAGTGGCCTGTCTGGCACTGAAGCTTTCTTT. This sequence encodes CASSGLSGTEAFF.

By its share, this clonotype is medium-sized. The rearrangement links TRBV6-5 to TRBJ2-6; TRBD1 agrees at 9 bases. CDR1 and CDR2 (germline): MNHEY, SVGAGI. CDR3 length: 17 residues. After removal of 7 bases from V and 0 bases from J, the junction contained 7 bases not matched to a gene. Here the CDR3 reads CASNSGTGLSGANVLTF. Written as DNA, the CDR3 is TGTGCCAGCAATTCCGGGACAGGGCTCTCTGGGGCCAACGTCCTGACTTTC.

This clonotype was observed at least ten times. The chain carries TRBV10-3 and TRBJ1-4; D gene unclear. The CDR3 extends over 13 amino acids. In germline, CDR1 is ENHRY, CDR2 SYGVKD. Trimming left V 3 bases short and J 6 bases short, with 8 bases between. For the CDR3, the DNA is TGTGCCATCAGTGAATCAGCCTATGAAAAACTGTTTTTT. This translates into CAISESAYEKLFF.

In its sample, this clonotype was seen a few times. This chain connects TRBV6-1 to TRBJ2-1, with D possibly TRBD1 on 6 matching bases. This CDR3 is 12 amino acids long. Trimming removed 5 bases at V and 6 bases at J, with 8 bases between. Germline CDR1 reads MNHNS; CDR2 reads SASEGT. The CDR3 region has the DNA TGTGCCAGCAGTCAGGGGATCAATGAGCAGTTCTTC. This encodes CASSQGINEQFF.

Within the sample, this clonotype is medium-sized. J is TRBJ1-6 and V is TRBV19; maybe TRBD1 (6 bases). The CDR3 extends over 13 amino acids. In germline, CDR1 is LNHDA, CDR2 SQIVND (reference sequence). V lost 6 bases, J lost 8 bases, and 11 bases lay in between. Here the CDR3 reads CASSRGGDSPLHF. CDR3 nucleotide sequence: TGTGCCAGTAGCAGAGGGGGAGATTCACCCCTCCACTTT.

This clonotype counts as medium-sized (0.01 to 0.1%). The chain employs TRBV11-2 and TRBJ2-2; D remains unclear. Trimming removed 6 bases from V and 6 bases from J, with 14 bases in between. The germline V gene encodes CDR1 SGHAT and CDR2 FQNNGV. The CDR3 is 14 residues long. The CDR3 protein is CASSLESESGELFF. CDR3 bases: TGTGCCAGCAGTCTAGAATCGGAGTCCGGGGAGCTGTTTTTT. Variable domain in full (rest from reference TRBV11-2 and TRBJ2-2): EAGVAQSPRYKIIEKRQSVAFWCNPISGHATLYWYQQILGQGPKLLIQFQNNGVVDDSQLPKDRFSAERLKGVDSTLKIQPAKLEDSAVYLCASSLESESGELFFGEGSRLTVL.

This chain links TRBV6-6 with TRBJ1-1; a weak D match, TRBD1 (6 bases). The length of the CDR3 is 14 residues. V lost 6 bases and J 0 bases, leaving 11 bases between the germline ends. CDR1 MNHNY and CDR2 SVGAGI come from the germline V gene (reference sequence). The CDR3, as DNA: TGTGCCAGCAGAACCGGGACACTGAACACTGAAGCTTTCTTT. Amino acids: CASRTGTLNTEAFF.

By proportion, this clonotype is medium-sized. This chain connects TRBV18 to TRBJ2-7; 11 bases agree with TRBD2. The trim removed 3 bases at V and 7 bases at J, leaving 17 bases unmatched. This CDR3 has 18 amino acids. In germline, CDR1 is KGHSH, CDR2 LQKENI. CDR3 DNA: TGTGCCAGCTCACCCGGCCGAGGCCTGATAGCGGGGGGGAAGGAGCAGTACTTC. Translated, it gives CASSPGRGLIAGGKEQYF.

The J gene is TRBJ2-1, the V gene TRBV6-1, with TRBD1 matching over 7 bases. This CDR3 is built from 17 residues. Germline lookup yields CDR1 MNHNS and CDR2 SASEGT. V dropped 5 bases and J dropped 7; count of bases not matched to a gene: 17. The CDR3 loop reads CASSTPQWGTVGNEQFF. The CDR3 coding sequence is TGTGCCAGCAGTACCCCTCAATGGGGGACAGTAGGAAATGAGCAGTTCTTC.

This clonotype came up a few times. The chain recombines TRBV6-5 with TRBJ1-2; D might be TRBD1 (6 bases). The CDR3 contains 15 residues. V lost 6 bases, J lost 0 bases, and 14 bases lay in between. CDR1 is MNHEY and CDR2 is SVGAGI in the germline V gene. The CDR3 region is CASRGQGGSNYGYTF. CDR3 sequence (DNA): TGTGCCAGCAGGGGCCAAGGGGGATCTAACTATGGCTACACCTTC.

V is TRBV12-3 or TRBV12-4 and J is TRBJ1-1; no clear D gene. Between the trimmed V and J ends, which lost 3 bases and 1 base, there was a span of 9 bases. The CDR3 runs to 14 residues. The CDR3 nucleotides read TGTGCCAGCAGTTTTCTTAGGCAGAACACTGAAGCTTTCTTT. Encoded protein: CASSFLRQNTEAFF.

This clonotype was picked up a small number of times. The chain joins TRBV20-1 to TRBJ2-5; D might be TRBD1 or TRBD2, each matching 5 bases. With 3 bases removed from V and 1 base from J, the gap between germline ends came to 9 bases. Germline V CDR1 and CDR2: DFQATT, SNEGSKA (reference sequence). The CDR3 contains 13 residues. Here the CDR3 DNA reads TGCAGTGCTAGTCGGGGCCCCCAAGAGACCCAGTACTTC. Encoded protein: CSASRGPQETQYF.

This clonotype has ten or more counts. The J gene is TRBJ1-6, the V gene TRBV6-5; weak D call: TRBD1 (5 bases). The V gene's germline CDR1 is MNHEY and CDR2 SVGAGI. V dropped 10 bases and J dropped 6 bases, with 13 bases sitting between them. The CDR3 length is 13 residues. As DNA, the CDR3 is TGTGCCACCGAACGCGACAGTAATTCACCCCTCCACTTT. Amino acids: CATERDSNSPLHF.

This clonotype came up many times. The V call is TRBV28, the J call TRBJ2-3, with 12 nucleotides matching TRBD2. Germline CDR1 is MDHEN and CDR2 is SYDVKM. Trimming removed 6 bases from V and 5 bases from J; junction bases left unmatched: 9. The CDR3 length is 16 residues. CDR3 amino acids: CASRELAGGHGDTQYF. CDR3 in DNA: TGTGCCAGCAGAGAACTAGCGGGAGGCCATGGAGATACGCAGTATTTT.

The chain carries TRBV30 and TRBJ2-1; D gene uncertain. The germline V gene encodes CDR1 GTSNPN and CDR2 SVGIG (reference sequence). Trimming removed 0 bases at V and 0 bases at J, with 9 bases between. The CDR3 runs to 15 residues. The CDR3 loop reads CAWSVGSSSYNEQFF. The DNA of the CDR3 is TGTGCCTGGAGTGTTGGGTCAAGCTCCTACAATGAGCAGTTCTTC.

V gene TRBV19 combines with J gene TRBJ2-7; the match to TRBD1 covers 8 bases. With 8 bases clipped from V and 4 bases from J, the junction kept 7 bases outside the gene matches. CDR3 length: 13 residues. From germline, CDR1 is LNHDA and CDR2 SQIVND (reference sequence). The CDR3 DNA reads as TGTGCCAGTTCCGGGACAGGCCTTTACGAGCAGTACTTC. Its translation: CASSGTGLYEQYF.

The table lists this clonotype with many counts. The gene calls are TRBV6-9 and TRBJ2-7, with 10 nucleotides matching TRBD1. The CDR3 is made up of 17 amino acids. Germline lookup yields CDR1 MNHGY and CDR2 SVAAGI. J lost 0 bases, V lost 7 bases, and 12 bases had no gene match. The DNA of the CDR3 is TGTGCCAGCACGGGGGGACAGGGGATTTACAGCTCCTACGAGCAGTACTTC. Translation: CASTGGQGIYSSYEQYF.

V and J are TRBV12-5 and TRBJ1-1; no clear D gene. CDR1 is LGHNT and CDR2 is FRNRAP in the germline V gene. CDR3 size: 16 residues. Trimming cost V 2 bases and J 7 bases, with 20 bases left between them. The CDR3 DNA reads as TGTGCTAGTGGTTTGACATTGGCCGGCCAAGGGATTGAAGCTTTCTTT. Its protein is CASGLTLAGQGIEAFF.

By sample fraction, this clonotype is medium-sized. The chain couples TRBV6-5 to TRBJ2-1, with D tentatively TRBD2 (5 bases). CDR3 length: 16 residues. V dropped 4 bases and J dropped 3 bases, with 16 bases sitting between them. CDR1 is MNHEY, CDR2 SVGAGI, per germline. DNA for the CDR3: TGTGCCAGCAGTTCCCCGCAAGGCCGGGGCTACAATGAGCAGTTCTTC. Protein product: CASSSPQGRGYNEQFF.

This clonotype was observed a few times. This sequence joins TRBV19 and TRBJ1-1, with TRBD1 matching 8 bases. This CDR3 is 14 amino acids long. Germline trimming cut 5 bases from V and 7 bases from J; bases unmatched to any gene: 9. The V gene's germline CDR1 is LNHDA and CDR2 SQIVND (reference sequence). CDR3 amino acids: CASSLDRGKFEAFF. CDR3 in DNA: TGTGCCAGTAGTCTCGACAGGGGCAAATTTGAAGCTTTCTTT.